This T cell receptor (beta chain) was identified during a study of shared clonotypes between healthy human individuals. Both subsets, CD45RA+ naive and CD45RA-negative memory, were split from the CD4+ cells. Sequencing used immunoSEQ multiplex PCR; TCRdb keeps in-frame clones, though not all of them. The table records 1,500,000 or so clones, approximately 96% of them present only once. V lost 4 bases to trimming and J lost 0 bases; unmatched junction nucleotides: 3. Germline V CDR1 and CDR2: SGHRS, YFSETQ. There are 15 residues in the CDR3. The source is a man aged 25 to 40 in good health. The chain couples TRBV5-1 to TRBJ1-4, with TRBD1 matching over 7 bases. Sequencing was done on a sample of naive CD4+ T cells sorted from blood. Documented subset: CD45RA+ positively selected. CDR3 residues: CASSGTAATNEKLFF. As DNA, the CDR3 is TGCGCCAGCAGCGGGACAGCTGCAACTAATGAAAAACTGTTTTTT.